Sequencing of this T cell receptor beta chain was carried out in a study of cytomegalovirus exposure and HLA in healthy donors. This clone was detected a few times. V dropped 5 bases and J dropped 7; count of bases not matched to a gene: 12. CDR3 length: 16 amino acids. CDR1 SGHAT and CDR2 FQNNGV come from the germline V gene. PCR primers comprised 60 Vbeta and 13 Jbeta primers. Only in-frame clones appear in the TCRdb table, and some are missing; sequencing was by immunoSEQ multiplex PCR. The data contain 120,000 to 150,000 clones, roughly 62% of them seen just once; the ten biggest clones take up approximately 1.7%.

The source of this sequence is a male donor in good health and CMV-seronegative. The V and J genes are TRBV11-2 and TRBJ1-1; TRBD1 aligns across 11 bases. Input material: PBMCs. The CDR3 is CASSPRGGQGADEAFF. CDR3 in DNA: TGTGCCAGCAGCCCCCGGGGTGGACAGGGGGCGGATGAAGCTTTCTTT.